This T cell receptor (beta chain) was found in a study of response to subunit inactivated influenza vaccine. V lost 1 base, J lost 3 bases, and 7 bases lay in between. Germline CDR1 reads SQVTM; CDR2 reads ANQGSEA. This CDR3 has 13 amino acids. This clonotype has at least ten counts. As yet, its antigen is unknown. Findings and limits, study-wide: The authors offered the suggestion that each seasonal influenza vaccination recruits few new T cells.

Via MiXCR, TCRdb re-called the RT-PCR reads, giving one row per CDR3 protein. The profile covers roughly 700,000 distinct CDR3 sequences, with roughly 14% appearing a single time and 6.5% to 8.5% taken by the ten largest. The material was PBMCs from blood, obtained less than 15 days before vaccination. This chain uses TRBV29-1 with TRBJ2-1; D call uncertain. This sequence originates from a man aged 50-59 years who received an inactivated influenza vaccine. The CDR3 DNA follows: TGCAGCGTTGAAGGCCTGGGCTACAATGAGCAGTTCTTC. Amino acid sequence: CSVEGLGYNEQFF.